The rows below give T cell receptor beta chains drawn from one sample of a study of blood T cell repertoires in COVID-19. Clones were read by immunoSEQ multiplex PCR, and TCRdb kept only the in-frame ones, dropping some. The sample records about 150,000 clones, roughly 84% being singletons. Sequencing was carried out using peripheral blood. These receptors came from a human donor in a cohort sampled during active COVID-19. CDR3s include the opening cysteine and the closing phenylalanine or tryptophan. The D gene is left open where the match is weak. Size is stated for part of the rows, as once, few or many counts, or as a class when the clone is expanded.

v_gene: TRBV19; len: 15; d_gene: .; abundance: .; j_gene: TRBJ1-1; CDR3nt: TGTGCCAGTAGTATAGTCGTGGGGGCAGGCACTGAAGCTTTCTTT; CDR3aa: CASSIVVGAGTEAFF
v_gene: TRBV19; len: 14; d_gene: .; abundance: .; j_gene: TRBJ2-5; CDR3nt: TGTGCCAGTAGTATTAACAGGGAGGGGGAGACCCAGTACTTC; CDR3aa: CASSINREGETQYF
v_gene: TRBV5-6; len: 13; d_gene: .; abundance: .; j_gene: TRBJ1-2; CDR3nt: TGTGCCAGCAGCTTGATCCAGGAGGATGGCTACACCTTC; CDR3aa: CASSLIQEDGYTF
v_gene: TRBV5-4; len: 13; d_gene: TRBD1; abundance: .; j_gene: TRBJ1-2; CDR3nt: TGTGCCAGCAGCTTACAGGGGGGCTATGGCTACACCTTC; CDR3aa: CASSLQGGYGYTF
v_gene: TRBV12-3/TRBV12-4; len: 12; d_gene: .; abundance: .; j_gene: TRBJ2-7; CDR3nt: TGTGCCAGCAGTTTAGATCCCTCCGAGCAGTACTTC; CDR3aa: CASSLDPSEQYF
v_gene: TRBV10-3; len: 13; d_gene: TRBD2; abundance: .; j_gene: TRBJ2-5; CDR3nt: TGTGCCATCAGGGCTAGCGGCCAAGAGACCCAGTACTTC; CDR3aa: CAIRASGQETQYF
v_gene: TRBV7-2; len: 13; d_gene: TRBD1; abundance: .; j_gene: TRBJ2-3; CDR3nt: TGTGCCAGCAGCAGACAGGGTTCAGATACGCAGTATTTT; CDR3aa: CASSRQGSDTQYF
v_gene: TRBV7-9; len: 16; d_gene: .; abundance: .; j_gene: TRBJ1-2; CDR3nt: TGTGCCAGCAGCTTAGAAGGCGTTGGAGCTAACTATGGCTACACCTTC; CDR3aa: CASSLEGVGANYGYTF
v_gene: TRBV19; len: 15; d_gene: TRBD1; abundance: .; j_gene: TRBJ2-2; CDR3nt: TGTGCCAGCCGCCAGGGACAGGGAGGGGCCGGGGAGCTGTTTTTT; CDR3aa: CASRQGQGGAGELFF
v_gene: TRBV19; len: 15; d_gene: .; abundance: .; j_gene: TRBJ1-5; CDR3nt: TGTGCCAGTAGCCCCGCACAGCATAGCAATCAGCCCCAGCATTTT; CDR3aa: CASSPAQHSNQPQHF
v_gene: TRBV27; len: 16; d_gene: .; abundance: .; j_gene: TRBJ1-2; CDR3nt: TGTGCCAGCAGTTCAACCGGGACAAGGGCCAACTATGGCTACACCTTC; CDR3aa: CASSSTGTRANYGYTF
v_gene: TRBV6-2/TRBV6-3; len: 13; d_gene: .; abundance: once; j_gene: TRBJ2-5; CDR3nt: TGTGCCAGCAGTTCGCAGGGCCTAGGGGCCCAGTACTTC; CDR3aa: CASSSQGLGAQYF
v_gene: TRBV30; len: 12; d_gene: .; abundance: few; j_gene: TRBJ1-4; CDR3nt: TGTGCCTGGGAGTTGGGGGGTGAAAAACTGTTTTTT; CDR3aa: CAWELGGEKLFF
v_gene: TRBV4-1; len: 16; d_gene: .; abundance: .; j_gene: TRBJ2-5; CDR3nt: TGCGCCAGCAGCCAAGATACGGGGGTCTATCAAGAGACCCAGTACTTC; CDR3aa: CASSQDTGVYQETQYF
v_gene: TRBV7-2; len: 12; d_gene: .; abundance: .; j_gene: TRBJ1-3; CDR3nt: TGTGCCAGCAGCTTCGGTGGAAACACCATATATTTT; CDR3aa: CASSFGGNTIYF
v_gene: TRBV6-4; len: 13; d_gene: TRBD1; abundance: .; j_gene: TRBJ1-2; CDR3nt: TGTGCCAGCAGTGACGGGACAGGGTTTGGCTACACCTTC; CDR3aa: CASSDGTGFGYTF
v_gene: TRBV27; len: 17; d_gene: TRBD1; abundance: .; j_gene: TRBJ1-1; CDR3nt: TGTGCCAGCAGTCGGGACAGGGGTGTACAGGCTAACACTGAAGCTTTCTTT; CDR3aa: CASSRDRGVQANTEAFF
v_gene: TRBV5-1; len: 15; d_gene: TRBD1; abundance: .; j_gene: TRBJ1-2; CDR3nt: TGCGCCAGCAGCGGACTCATAACAGGGGGAGAGGGCTACACCTTC; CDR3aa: CASSGLITGGEGYTF
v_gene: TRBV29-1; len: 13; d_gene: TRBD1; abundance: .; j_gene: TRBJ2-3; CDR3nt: TGCAGCGTTGGGAAACAGGGGAAGGATACGCAGTATTTT; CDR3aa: CSVGKQGKDTQYF
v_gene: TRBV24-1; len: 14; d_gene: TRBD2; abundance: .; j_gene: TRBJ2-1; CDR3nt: TGTGCCACCGGGACTAGCGGGGCACTGAATGAGCAGTTCTTC; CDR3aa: CATGTSGALNEQFF
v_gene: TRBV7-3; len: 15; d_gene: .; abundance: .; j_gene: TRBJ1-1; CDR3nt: TGTGCCAGCAGCTTAGAACCAGGGGCGAACACTGAAGCTTTCTTT; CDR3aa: CASSLEPGANTEAFF
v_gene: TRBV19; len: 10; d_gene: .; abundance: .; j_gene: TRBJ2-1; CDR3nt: TGTGCCACTGGCCACGATGAGCAGTTCTTC; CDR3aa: CATGHDEQFF
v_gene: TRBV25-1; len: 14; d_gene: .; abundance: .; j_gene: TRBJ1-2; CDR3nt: TGTGCCAGCAGTGTGGCAGGGATCACGTCTGGCTACACCTTC; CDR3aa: CASSVAGITSGYTF
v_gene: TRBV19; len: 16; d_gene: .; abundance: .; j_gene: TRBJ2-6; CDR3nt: TGTGCCAGTACCACTCGTCGAGGATCTGGGGCCAACGTCCTGACTTTC; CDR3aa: CASTTRRGSGANVLTF
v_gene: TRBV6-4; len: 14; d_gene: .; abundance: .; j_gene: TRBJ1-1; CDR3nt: TGTGCCAGCAGGGTTGAGGGAACCGCCACTGAAGCTTTCTTT; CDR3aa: CASRVEGTATEAFF
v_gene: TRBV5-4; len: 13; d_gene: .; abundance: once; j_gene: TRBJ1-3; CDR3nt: TGTGCCAGCAGCTGGGGAGGAGAGGACACCATATATTTT; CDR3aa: CASSWGGEDTIYF
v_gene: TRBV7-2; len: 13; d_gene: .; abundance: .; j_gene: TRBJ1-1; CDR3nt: TGTGCCAGCAGCCTGACAGGGAACACTGAAGCTTTCTTT; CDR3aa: CASSLTGNTEAFF
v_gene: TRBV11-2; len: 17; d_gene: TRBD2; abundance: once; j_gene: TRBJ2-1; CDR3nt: TGTGCCAGCAGCTTAGTGGGCCGAGCGGGGCAGTACAATGAGCAGTTCTTC; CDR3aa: CASSLVGRAGQYNEQFF
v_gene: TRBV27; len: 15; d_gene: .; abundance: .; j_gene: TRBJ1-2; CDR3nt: TGTGCCAGCGGGGGGGTAGCGGTGCCAAGCTATGGCTACACCTTC; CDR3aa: CASGGVAVPSYGYTF
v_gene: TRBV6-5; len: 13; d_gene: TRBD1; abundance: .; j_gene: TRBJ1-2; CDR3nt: TGTGCCAGCAGACGGGACAGGCAATATGGCTACACCTTC; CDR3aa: CASRRDRQYGYTF
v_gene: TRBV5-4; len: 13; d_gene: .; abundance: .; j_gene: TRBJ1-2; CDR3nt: TGTGCCAGCAGCTCCGACGGGAACTATGGCTACACCTTC; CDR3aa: CASSSDGNYGYTF
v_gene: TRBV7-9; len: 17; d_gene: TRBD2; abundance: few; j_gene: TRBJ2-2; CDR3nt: TGTGCCAGCAGCCCACCCAGGGCTAGCGGGAGATCCGGGGAGCTGTTTTTT; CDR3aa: CASSPPRASGRSGELFF
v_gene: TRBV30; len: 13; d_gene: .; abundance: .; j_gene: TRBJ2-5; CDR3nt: TGTGCCTGGAGTGTACAATTGGAGGGGACCCAGTACTTC; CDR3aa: CAWSVQLEGTQYF
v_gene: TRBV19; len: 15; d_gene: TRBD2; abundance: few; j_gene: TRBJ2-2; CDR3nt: TGTGCCAGTAGTATAGTTAGTAGCGGGACCGGGGAGCTGTTTTTT; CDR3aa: CASSIVSSGTGELFF
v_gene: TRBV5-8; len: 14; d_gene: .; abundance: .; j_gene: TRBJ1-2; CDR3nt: TGTGCCAGCAGGGGGCGAGGATCTAACTATGGCTACACCTTC; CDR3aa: CASRGRGSNYGYTF
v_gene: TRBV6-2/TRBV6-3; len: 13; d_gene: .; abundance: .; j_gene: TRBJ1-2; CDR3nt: TGTGCCAGCAGTTCCGACACCTTCGGTGGCTACACCTTC; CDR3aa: CASSSDTFGGYTF
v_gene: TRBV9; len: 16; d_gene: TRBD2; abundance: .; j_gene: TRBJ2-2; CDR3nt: TGTGCCAGCAGCCCGGGACTAGCGGGAGCTATCGGGGAGCTGTTTTTT; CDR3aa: CASSPGLAGAIGELFF
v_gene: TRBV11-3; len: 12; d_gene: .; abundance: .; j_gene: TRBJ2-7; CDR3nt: TGTGCCAGCAGCCTTCGACAGGACGAGCAGTACTTC; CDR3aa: CASSLRQDEQYF
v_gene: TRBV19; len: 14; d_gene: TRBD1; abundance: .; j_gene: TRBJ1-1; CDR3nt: TGTGCCAGTACTCGGGACAGCTCTTACACTGAAGCTTTCTTT; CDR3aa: CASTRDSSYTEAFF
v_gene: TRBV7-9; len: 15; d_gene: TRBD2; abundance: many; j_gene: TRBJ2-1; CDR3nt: TGTGCCAGCAGCTTGTCCCAGAGCGGGGGGTATGAGCAGTTCTTC; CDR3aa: CASSLSQSGGYEQFF
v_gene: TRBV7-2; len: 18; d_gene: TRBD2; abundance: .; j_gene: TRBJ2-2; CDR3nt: TGTGCCAGCAGCCCGAGACTAGCGGGGGGTTCGAACACCGGGGAGCTGTTTTTT; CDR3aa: CASSPRLAGGSNTGELFF
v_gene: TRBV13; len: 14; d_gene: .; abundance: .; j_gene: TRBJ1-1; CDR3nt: TGTGCCAGCAGCCCCCAATCAGGGAACACTGAAGCTTTCTTT; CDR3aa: CASSPQSGNTEAFF